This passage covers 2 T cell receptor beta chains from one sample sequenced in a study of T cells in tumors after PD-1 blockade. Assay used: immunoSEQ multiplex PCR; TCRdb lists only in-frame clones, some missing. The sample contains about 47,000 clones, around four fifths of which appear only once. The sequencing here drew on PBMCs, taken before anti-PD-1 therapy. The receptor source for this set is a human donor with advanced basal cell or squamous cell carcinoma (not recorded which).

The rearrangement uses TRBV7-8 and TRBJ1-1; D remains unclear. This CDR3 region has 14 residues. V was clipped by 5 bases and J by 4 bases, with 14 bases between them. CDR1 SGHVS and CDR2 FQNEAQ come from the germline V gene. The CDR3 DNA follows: TGTGCCAGCAGCCCGAGTAATCCCGGCACTGAAGCTTTCTTT. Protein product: CASSPSNPGTEAFF.

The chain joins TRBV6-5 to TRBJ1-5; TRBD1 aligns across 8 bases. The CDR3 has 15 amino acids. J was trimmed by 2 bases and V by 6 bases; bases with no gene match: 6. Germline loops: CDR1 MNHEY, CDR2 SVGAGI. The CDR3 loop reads CASSSGQGGNQPQHF. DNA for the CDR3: TGTGCCAGCAGCTCCGGACAGGGTGGCAATCAGCCCCAGCATTTT.